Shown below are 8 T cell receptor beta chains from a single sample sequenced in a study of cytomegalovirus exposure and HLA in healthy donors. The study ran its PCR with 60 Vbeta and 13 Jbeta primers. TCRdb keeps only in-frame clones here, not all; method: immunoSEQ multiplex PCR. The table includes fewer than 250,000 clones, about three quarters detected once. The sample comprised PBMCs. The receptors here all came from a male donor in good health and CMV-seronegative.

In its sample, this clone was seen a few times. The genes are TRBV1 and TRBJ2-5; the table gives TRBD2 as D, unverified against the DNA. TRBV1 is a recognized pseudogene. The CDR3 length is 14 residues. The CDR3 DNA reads TGCACCAGCAGCCAAGATGGGACTCAAGAGACCCAGTACTTC. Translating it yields CTSSQDGTQETQYF.

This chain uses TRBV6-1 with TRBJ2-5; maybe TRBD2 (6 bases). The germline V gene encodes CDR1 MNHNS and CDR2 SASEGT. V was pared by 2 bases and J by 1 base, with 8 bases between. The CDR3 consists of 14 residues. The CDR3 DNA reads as TGTGCCAGCAGTGAACTGGGGGGCCAAGAGACCCAGTACTTC. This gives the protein CASSELGGQETQYF.

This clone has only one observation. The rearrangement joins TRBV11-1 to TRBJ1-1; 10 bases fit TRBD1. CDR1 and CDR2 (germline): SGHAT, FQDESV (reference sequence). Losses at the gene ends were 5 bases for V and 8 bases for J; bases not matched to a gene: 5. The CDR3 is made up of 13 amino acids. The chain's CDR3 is CASSSGQGGEAFF. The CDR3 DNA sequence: TGTGCCAGCAGCAGCGGACAGGGGGGAGAAGCTTTCTTT.

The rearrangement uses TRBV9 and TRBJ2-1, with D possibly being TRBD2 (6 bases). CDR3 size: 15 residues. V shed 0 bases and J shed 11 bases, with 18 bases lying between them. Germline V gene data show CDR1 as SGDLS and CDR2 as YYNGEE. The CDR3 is CASSVVSSETSKQFF. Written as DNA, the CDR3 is TGTGCCAGCAGCGTAGTTTCTAGCGAGACGAGTAAGCAGTTCTTC.

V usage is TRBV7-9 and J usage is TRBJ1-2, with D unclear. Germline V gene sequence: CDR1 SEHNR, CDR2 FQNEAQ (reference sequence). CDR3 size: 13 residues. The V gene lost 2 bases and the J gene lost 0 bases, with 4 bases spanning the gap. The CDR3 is CASSLIANYGYTF. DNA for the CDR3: TGTGCCAGCAGCTTAATCGCTAACTATGGCTACACCTTC. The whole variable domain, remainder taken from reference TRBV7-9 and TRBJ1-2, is DTGVSQNPRHKITKRGQNVTFRCDPISEHNRLYWYRQTLGQGPEFLTYFQNEAQLEKSRLLSDRFSAERPKGSFSTLEIQRTEQGDSAMYLCASSLIANYGYTFGSGTRLTVV.

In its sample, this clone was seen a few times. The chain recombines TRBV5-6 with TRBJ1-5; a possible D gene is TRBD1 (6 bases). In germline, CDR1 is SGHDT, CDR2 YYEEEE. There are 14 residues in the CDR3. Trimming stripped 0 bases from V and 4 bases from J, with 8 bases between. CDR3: CASSLGGTNQPQHF. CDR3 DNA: TGTGCCAGCAGCTTGGGAGGGACAAATCAGCCCCAGCATTTT. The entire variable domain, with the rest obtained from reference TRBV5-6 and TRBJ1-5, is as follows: DAGVTQSPTHLIKTRGQQVTLRCSPKSGHDTVSWYQQALGQGPQFIFQYYEEEERQRGNFPDRFSGHQFPNYSSELNVNALLLGDSALYLCASSLGGTNQPQHFGDGTRLSIL.

The CDR3 bases are TGTGCCAGCAGCTTTGCAGGGCTTAATTCACCCCTCCACTTT. It translates to CASSFAGLNSPLHF. The chain uses TRBV5-4 and TRBJ1-6; D perhaps matches TRBD1 (5 bases). Germline lookup yields CDR1 SGHNT and CDR2 YYREEE (reference sequence). This CDR3 spans 14 amino acids. The V and J ends lost 2 bases and 6 bases respectively, with 9 bases between them.

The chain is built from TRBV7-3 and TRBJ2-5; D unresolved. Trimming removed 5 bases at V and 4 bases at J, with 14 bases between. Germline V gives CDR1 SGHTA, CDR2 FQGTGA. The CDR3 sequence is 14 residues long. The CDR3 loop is CASSPEYSGETQYF. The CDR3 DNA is TGTGCCAGCAGCCCCGAATACTCAGGAGAGACCCAGTACTTC.